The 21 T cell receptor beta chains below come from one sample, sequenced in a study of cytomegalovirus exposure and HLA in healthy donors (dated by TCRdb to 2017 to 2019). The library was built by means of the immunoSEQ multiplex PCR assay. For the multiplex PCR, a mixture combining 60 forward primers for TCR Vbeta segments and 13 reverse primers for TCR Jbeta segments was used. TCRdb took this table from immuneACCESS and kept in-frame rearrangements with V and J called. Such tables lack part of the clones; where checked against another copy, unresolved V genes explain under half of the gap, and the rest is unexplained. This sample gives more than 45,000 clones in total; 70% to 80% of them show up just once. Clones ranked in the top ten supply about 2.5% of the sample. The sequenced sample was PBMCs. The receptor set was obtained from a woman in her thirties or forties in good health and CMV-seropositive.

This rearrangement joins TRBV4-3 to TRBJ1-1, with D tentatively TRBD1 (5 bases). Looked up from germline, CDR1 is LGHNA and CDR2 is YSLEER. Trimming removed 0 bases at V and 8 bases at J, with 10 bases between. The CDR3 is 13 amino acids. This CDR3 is CASSQEWGEEAFF. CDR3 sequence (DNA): TGCGCCAGCAGCCAAGAGTGGGGGGAAGAAGCTTTCTTT.

The CDR3 coding sequence is TGTGCCAGCAGGGCCGACAGGGGTGGACCCCTCCACTTT. Translating gives CASRADRGGPLHF. V is TRBV6-5 and J is TRBJ1-6; 8 bases line up with TRBD1. Trimming removed 6 bases from V and 12 bases from J; junction bases left unmatched: 7. The CDR3 totals 13 residues. Germline-derived CDR1 and CDR2 are MNHEY and SVGAGI.

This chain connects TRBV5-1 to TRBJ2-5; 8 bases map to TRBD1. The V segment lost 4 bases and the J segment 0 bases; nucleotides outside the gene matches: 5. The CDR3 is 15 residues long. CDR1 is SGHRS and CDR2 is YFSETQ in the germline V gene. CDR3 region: CASSKDRAYQETQYF. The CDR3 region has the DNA TGCGCCAGCAGCAAGGACAGGGCGTACCAAGAGACCCAGTACTTC.

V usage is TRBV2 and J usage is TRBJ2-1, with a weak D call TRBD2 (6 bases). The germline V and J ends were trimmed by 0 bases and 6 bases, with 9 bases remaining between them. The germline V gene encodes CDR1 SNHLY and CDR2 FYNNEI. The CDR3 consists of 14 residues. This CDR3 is CASSEAGLTNEQFF. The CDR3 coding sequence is TGTGCCAGCAGTGAAGCCGGACTAACCAATGAGCAGTTCTTC.

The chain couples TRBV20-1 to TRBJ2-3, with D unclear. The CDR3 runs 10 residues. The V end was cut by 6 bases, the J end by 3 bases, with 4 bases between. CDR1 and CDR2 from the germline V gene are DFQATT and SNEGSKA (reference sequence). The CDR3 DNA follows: TGCAGTGCCGAGACAGATACGCAGTATTTT. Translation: CSAETDTQYF.

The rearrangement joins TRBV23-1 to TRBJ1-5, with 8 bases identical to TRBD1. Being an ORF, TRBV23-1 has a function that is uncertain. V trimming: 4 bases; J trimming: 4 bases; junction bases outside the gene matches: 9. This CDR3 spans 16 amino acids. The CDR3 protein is CASSLDRVVLNQPQHF. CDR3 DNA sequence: TGCGCCAGCAGTCTGGACAGGGTTGTTTTGAATCAGCCCCAGCATTTT.

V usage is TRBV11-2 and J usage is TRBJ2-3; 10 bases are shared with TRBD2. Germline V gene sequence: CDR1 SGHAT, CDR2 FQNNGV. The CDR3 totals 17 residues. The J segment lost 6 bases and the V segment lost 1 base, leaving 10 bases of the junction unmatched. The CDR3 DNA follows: TGTGCCAGCAGCTTAGGTCCAGCGGGGGGGCTAAGGGATACGCAGTATTTT. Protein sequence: CASSLGPAGGLRDTQYF.

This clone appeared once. DNA of the CDR3: TGTGCCAGCAGCCAAGAGCCCAGCGGGGTCACAGATACGCAGTATTTT. Its protein product is CASSQEPSGVTDTQYF. V is TRBV4-2 and J is TRBJ2-3; TRBD2 aligns across 7 bases. The CDR3 is 16 residues long. Germline V gene sequence: CDR1 LGHNA, CDR2 YNFKEQ. V trimming: 0 bases; J trimming: 2 bases; junction bases outside the gene matches: 5.

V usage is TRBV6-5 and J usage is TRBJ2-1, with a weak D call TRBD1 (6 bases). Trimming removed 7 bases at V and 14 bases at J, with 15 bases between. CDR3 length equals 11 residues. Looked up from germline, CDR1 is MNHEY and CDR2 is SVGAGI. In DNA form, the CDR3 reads TGTGCCAGCACCTGGGGGCCAGTGGAGTTCTTC. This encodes CASTWGPVEFF.

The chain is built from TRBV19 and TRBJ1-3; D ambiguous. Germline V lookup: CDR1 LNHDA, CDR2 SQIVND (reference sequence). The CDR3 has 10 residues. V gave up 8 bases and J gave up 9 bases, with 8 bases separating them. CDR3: CASEGSTIYF. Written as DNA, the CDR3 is TGTGCCAGTGAAGGGAGCACCATATATTTT.

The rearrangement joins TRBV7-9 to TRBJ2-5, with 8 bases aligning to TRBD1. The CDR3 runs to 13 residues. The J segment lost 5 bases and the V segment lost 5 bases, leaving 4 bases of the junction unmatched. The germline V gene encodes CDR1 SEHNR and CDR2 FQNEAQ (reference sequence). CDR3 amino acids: CASSPRQGETQYF. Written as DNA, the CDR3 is TGTGCCAGCAGCCCCCGACAGGGGGAGACCCAGTACTTC.

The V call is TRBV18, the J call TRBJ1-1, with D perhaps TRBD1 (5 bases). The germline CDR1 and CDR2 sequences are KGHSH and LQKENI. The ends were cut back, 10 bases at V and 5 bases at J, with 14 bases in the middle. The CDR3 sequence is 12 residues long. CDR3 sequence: CATGGEGTEAFF. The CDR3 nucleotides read TGTGCCACCGGAGGGGAAGGAACTGAAGCTTTCTTT.

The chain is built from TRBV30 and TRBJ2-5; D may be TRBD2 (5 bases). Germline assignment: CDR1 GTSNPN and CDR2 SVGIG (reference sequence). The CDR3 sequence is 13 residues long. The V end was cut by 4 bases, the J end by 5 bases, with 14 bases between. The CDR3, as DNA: TGTGCCTGGAATCGTGGAGGCGGTGAGACCCAGTACTTC. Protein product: CAWNRGGGETQYF.

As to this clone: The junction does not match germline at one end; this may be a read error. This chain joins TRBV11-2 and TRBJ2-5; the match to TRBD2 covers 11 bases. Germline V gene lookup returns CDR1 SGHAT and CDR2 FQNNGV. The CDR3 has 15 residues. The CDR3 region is CASSPGTSGQETQYF. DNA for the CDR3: TGTGCCAGCAGCCCCGGGACTAGCGGCCAAGAGACCCAATACTTC.

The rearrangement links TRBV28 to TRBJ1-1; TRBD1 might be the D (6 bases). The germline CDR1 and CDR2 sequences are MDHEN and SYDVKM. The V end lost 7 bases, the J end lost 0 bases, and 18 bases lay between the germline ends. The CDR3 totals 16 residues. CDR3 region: CASKYRDGFLNTEAFF. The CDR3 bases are TGTGCCAGCAAATACAGGGACGGGTTTTTGAACACTGAAGCTTTCTTT. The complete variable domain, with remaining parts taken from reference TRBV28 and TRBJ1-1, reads DVKVTQSSRYLVKRTGEKVFLECVQDMDHENMFWYRQDPGLGLRLIYFSYDVKMKEKGDIPEGYSVSREKKERFSLILESASTNQTSMYLCASKYRDGFLNTEAFFGQGTRLTVV.

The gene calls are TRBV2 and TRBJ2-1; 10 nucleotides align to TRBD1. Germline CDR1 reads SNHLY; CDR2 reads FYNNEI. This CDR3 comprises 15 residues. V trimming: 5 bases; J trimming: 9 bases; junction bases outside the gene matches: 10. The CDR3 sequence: CASSSTGGAFGEQFF. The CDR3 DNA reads TGTGCCAGCAGTTCGACAGGGGGCGCCTTCGGTGAGCAGTTCTTC.

CDR3 nucleotides: TGTGCCATCGGCACAGGGGTTCGCTTGTGGCGAAATGAAAAACTGTTTTTT. Translated: CAIGTGVRLWRNEKLFF. This rearrangement joins TRBV10-3 to TRBJ1-4, with 7 bases fitting TRBD1. The CDR3 covers 17 residues. V lost 8 bases to trimming and J lost 5 bases; unmatched junction nucleotides: 17. Germline CDR1 and CDR2: ENHRY and SYGVKD.

The CDR3 here is CASSQEGASGDTQYF. The CDR3 DNA sequence: TGCGCCAGCAGCCAAGAGGGGGCCTCGGGAGATACGCAGTATTTT. The genes are TRBV4-3 and TRBJ2-3, with TRBD1 as a possible D gene (6 bases). CDR3 length: 15 amino acids. Germline loops: CDR1 LGHNA, CDR2 YSLEER. V lost 0 bases to trimming and J lost 5 bases, with 12 bases between them.

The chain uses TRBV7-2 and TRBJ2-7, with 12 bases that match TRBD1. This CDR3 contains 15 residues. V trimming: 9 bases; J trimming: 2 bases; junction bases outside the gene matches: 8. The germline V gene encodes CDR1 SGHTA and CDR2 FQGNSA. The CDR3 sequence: CASSRRDRGPYEQYF. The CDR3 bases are TGTGCCAGTAGCCGTAGGGACAGGGGGCCCTACGAGCAGTACTTC.

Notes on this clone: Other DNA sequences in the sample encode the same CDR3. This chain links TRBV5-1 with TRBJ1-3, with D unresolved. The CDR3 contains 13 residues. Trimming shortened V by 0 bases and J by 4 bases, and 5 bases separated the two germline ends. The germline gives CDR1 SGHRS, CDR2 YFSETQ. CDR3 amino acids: CASSLGTGNTIYF. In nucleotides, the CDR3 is TGCGCCAGCAGCTTGGGAACAGGAAACACCATATATTTT.

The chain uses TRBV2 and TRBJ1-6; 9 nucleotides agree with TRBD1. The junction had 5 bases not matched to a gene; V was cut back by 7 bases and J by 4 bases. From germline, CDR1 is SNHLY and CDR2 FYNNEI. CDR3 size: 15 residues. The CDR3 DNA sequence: TGTGCCAGCAATTCGGGACAGGGTTATAATTCACCCCTCCACTTT. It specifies CASNSGQGYNSPLHF.